One and the same sample provided the 16 T cell receptor beta chains below, sequenced in a study of blood T cell repertoires in COVID-19. Here immunoSEQ multiplex PCR was the method, and the copy in TCRdb shows in-frame clones only, minus some. The table has about 48,000 clones, under 90% seen once. Sequencing was done on a sample of peripheral blood. The receptors were sampled from a woman aged 55-75 years with acute or convalescent COVID-19.

The rearrangement joins TRBV5-5 to TRBJ1-4; 7 nucleotides line up with TRBD1. The germline V gene encodes CDR1 SGHKS and CDR2 YYEKEE (reference sequence). This CDR3 spans 14 amino acids. V shed 5 bases, J shed 8 bases, and the junction held 9 bases outside the gene matches. The CDR3 DNA follows: TGTGCCAGCAGTTTGACAGGGCAGAAGGAAAAACTGTTTTTT. Translation: CASSLTGQKEKLFF.

This sequence joins TRBV19 and TRBJ2-2, with TRBD1 identical over 8 bases. Per germline, CDR1 LNHDA and CDR2 SQIVND (reference sequence). There are 16 residues in the CDR3. V lost 2 bases and J lost 3; bases outside the gene matches: 5. The CDR3: CASSIQAGGYTGELFF. CDR3 coding DNA: TGTGCCAGTAGTATACAGGCAGGGGGCTACACCGGGGAGCTGTTTTTT. Using reference TRBV19 and TRBJ2-2 for the parts outside the CDR3, the full variable domain is DGGITQSPKYLFRKEGQNVTLSCEQNLNHDAMYWYRQDPGQGLRLIYYSQIVNDFQKGDIAEGYSVSREKKESFPLTVTSAQKNPTAFYLCASSIQAGGYTGELFFGEGSRLTVL.

The genes are TRBV5-1 and TRBJ2-7; 7 bases map to TRBD1. The V gene's germline CDR1 is SGHRS and CDR2 YFSETQ. This CDR3 has 17 amino acids. Trimming at V came to 4 bases and at J to 2 bases, leaving 15 bases not matched to a gene. The CDR3, as DNA: TGCGCCAGCAGCCTATGGGAATCTAGGGGGCGTACCTACGAGCAGTACTTC. Protein: CASSLWESRGRTYEQYF. The whole variable domain, filled in from reference TRBV5-1 and TRBJ2-7, reads KAGVTQTPRYLIKTRGQQVTLSCSPISGHRSVSWYQQTPGQGLQFLFEYFSETQRNKGNFPGRFSGRQFSNSRSEMNVSTLELGDSALYLCASSLWESRGRTYEQYFGPGTRLTVT.

This rearrangement joins TRBV9 to TRBJ2-3; D is perhaps TRBD1 (6 bases). This CDR3 is built from 15 residues. The V end lost 4 bases, the J end lost 2 bases, and 14 bases lay between the germline ends. The germline V gene has CDR1 SGDLS and CDR2 YYNGEE. The CDR3, as DNA: TGTGCCAGCAGCCTGCAGGGGCCTAACACAGATACGCAGTATTTT. Translating it yields CASSLQGPNTDTQYF.

The chain uses TRBV29-1 and TRBJ2-7, with TRBD1 matching over 7 bases. V shed 4 bases, J shed 2 bases, and the junction held 14 bases outside the gene matches. This CDR3 has 16 residues. Germline values: CDR1 SQVTM, CDR2 ANQGSEA. The CDR3 protein is CSVALGPGQITYEQYF. The CDR3 nucleotides read TGCAGCGTTGCCCTCGGACCGGGACAGATTACCTACGAGCAGTACTTC.

The J gene is TRBJ1-2, the V gene TRBV5-5; 8 positions agree with TRBD1. CDR1 SGHKS and CDR2 YYEKEE come from the germline V gene (reference sequence). The CDR3 is 15 amino acids. The V and J ends lost 3 bases and 4 bases, in that order; junction bases with no gene match: 8. CDR3 amino acids: CASSSPGQAIYGYTF. CDR3 DNA: TGTGCCAGCAGCTCCCCGGGACAGGCGATCTATGGCTACACCTTC.

This clone was detected only once. The J gene is TRBJ2-1, the V gene TRBV20-1; D uncertain. The CDR3 extends over 11 amino acids. Trimming cost V 4 bases and J 6 bases, with 7 bases left between them. Germline V gene lookup returns CDR1 DFQATT and CDR2 SNEGSKA (reference sequence). CDR3: CSATSGNEQFF. CDR3 sequence (DNA): TGCAGTGCTACCAGTGGCAATGAGCAGTTCTTC.

The V call is TRBV2, the J call TRBJ2-5; D possibly corresponds to TRBD1 (5 bases). CDR1 is SNHLY, CDR2 FYNNEI, per germline. Trimming pared 5 bases from V and 3 bases from J, leaving 7 bases between. The CDR3 length is 12 residues. In DNA, the CDR3 is TGTGCCAGCAGTTGGGGCGAAGAGACCCAGTACTTC. It is translated as CASSWGEETQYF.

The V call is TRBV3-1 (or the pseudogene TRBV3-2), the J call TRBJ1-1; 7 bases are a match to TRBD1. The germline V gene encodes CDR1 LGHDT and CDR2 YNNKEL (reference sequence). The CDR3 has 16 residues. Trimming took 4 bases from V and 4 from J; bases not matched to a gene: 12. The CDR3 loop reads CASSPWGSQGGTEAFF. In DNA form, the CDR3 reads TGTGCCAGCAGCCCCTGGGGTAGTCAGGGGGGCACTGAAGCTTTCTTT.

The rearrangement joins TRBV19 to TRBJ1-5; tentatively, D is TRBD1 (5 bases). The CDR3 is made up of 15 amino acids. The germline CDR1 and CDR2 sequences are LNHDA and SQIVND (reference sequence). Trimming removed 1 base from V and 4 bases from J, with 11 bases in between. The CDR3 coding sequence is TGTGCCAGTAGTATAGTTGCAGGGCAGAATCAGCCCCAGCATTTT. This encodes CASSIVAGQNQPQHF.

The gene calls are TRBV4-1 and TRBJ2-7; TRBD2 might be the D (5 bases). The V gene lost 2 bases and the J gene lost 3 bases, with 14 bases spanning the gap. Germline V lookup: CDR1 MGHRA, CDR2 YSYEKL. This CDR3 is 15 amino acids long. The CDR3 DNA reads as TGCGCCAGCAGCCAACAAGCGGAACTGTTCTACGAGCAGTACTTC. Translation gives CASSQQAELFYEQYF.

The chain recombines TRBV10-3 with TRBJ2-2, with TRBD1 matching 8 bases. With 7 bases clipped from V and 7 bases from J, the junction kept 11 bases outside the gene matches. This CDR3 has 15 amino acids. The V gene's germline CDR1 is ENHRY and CDR2 SYGVKD. The chain's CDR3 is CAITPDRGRNGELFF. The CDR3 DNA follows: TGTGCCATCACCCCAGACAGGGGAAGGAACGGGGAGCTGTTTTTT.

V usage is TRBV19 and J usage is TRBJ2-5; no clear D. The CDR3 is 13 amino acids. The V end was cut by 9 bases, the J end by 0 bases, with 11 bases between. Germline assignment: CDR1 LNHDA and CDR2 SQIVND (reference sequence). CDR3 sequence: CASAQFYQETQYF. CDR3 bases: TGTGCCAGCGCCCAGTTTTACCAAGAGACCCAGTACTTC. The complete variable domain, with remaining parts taken from reference TRBV19 and TRBJ2-5, reads DGGITQSPKYLFRKEGQNVTLSCEQNLNHDAMYWYRQDPGQGLRLIYYSQIVNDFQKGDIAEGYSVSREKKESFPLTVTSAQKNPTAFYLCASAQFYQETQYFGPGTRLLVL.

The chain couples TRBV7-2 to TRBJ2-1, with TRBD2 as a possible D gene (6 bases). Germline loops: CDR1 SGHTA, CDR2 FQGNSA. There are 15 residues in the CDR3. V lost 1 base, J lost 6 bases, and 13 bases lay in between. This CDR3 reads CASSLGGRPSNEQFF. CDR3 nucleotide sequence: TGTGCCAGCAGCTTAGGGGGGAGGCCTTCCAATGAGCAGTTCTTC.

V gene TRBV3-1 (or the pseudogene TRBV3-2) combines with J gene TRBJ2-5, with 7 bases matching TRBD2. J was trimmed by 5 bases and V by 4 bases; bases with no gene match: 4. The CDR3 sequence is 13 residues long. Germline V lookup: CDR1 LGHDT, CDR2 YNNKEL (reference sequence). CDR3 bases: TGTGCCAGCAGCCCAGCGGGGCGCGAGACCCAGTACTTC. The encoded protein is CASSPAGRETQYF.

The chain employs TRBV20-1 and TRBJ1-1; D uncertain. From germline, CDR1 is DFQATT and CDR2 SNEGSKA (reference sequence). Deletions cut 8 bases from V and 3 bases from J, with 10 bases between. The CDR3 loop spans 11 amino acids. The DNA for the CDR3 is TGCAGTTCCGTTGGAGACACTGAAGCTTTCTTT. It codes for CSSVGDTEAFF.